This T cell receptor beta chain was captured in a study of cytomegalovirus exposure and HLA in healthy donors. General study points: The number of N-insertions in an Asian-associated ancestry cluster was reportedly below the approximately 600-donor mean in a later analysis. In most subjects, TCR beta sequences reportedly gave accurate predictions of HLA-A and HLA-B alleles.

The CDR3 spans 14 residues. Trimming shortened V by 4 bases and J by 10 bases, and 17 bases separated the two germline ends. Germline V gene sequence: CDR1 MGHRA, CDR2 YSYEKL. Of note for this clone: The antigen remains unidentified.

Both 60 Vbeta primers and 13 Jbeta primers went into the PCR. Sequencing was performed with immunoSEQ multiplex PCR; in TCRdb, only in-frame clones are kept and a portion is missing. The top ten hold around 3.2% of the sample, which has about 150,000 clones, around four fifths seen once. The sample comprised PBMCs. The receptor was isolated from a male donor in good health and CMV-seronegative. The V gene is TRBV4-1, the J gene TRBJ2-1; maybe TRBD2 (5 bases). CDR3 bases: TGCGCCAGCAGCCCCTCGGCGGGCATAGAGGAGCAGTTCTTC. Residues: CASSPSAGIEEQFF.